This entry concerns a single T cell receptor (beta chain). Patients in Seattle were enrolled during active infection, then followed longitudinally. The length of the CDR3 is 16 residues. Germline V CDR1 and CDR2: SGHDN, FVKESK. After removal of 1 base from V and 6 bases from J, the junction contained 8 bases not matched to a gene. As originally analysed: Estimates of nucleated cell counts were drawn from the amplification of reference gene primers. Measured with immunoSEQ multiplex PCR; TCRdb has only the in-frame clones, and not every one. That table is the source of V, J and clone size, and D and trimming were worked out from the DNA. The sample carries 200,000 to 250,000 clones, roughly 80% recorded once. The data are from a study of blood T cell repertoires in COVID-19. Study information: Acute-phase and convalescent COVID-19 samples originated in the United States, Italy and Spain. T cells, B-cell-depleted T cells, or PBMCs provided the cDNA or gDNA that served as material.

This clonotype originated in a woman in her seventies with COVID-19, enrolled during active disease. The specimen sequenced was peripheral blood. This chain joins TRBV14 and TRBJ1-1; 10 bases align to TRBD1. CDR3 sequence: CASSQAGTGAPAEAFF. In nucleotides, the CDR3 is TGTGCCAGCAGCCAAGCCGGGACAGGGGCGCCCGCTGAAGCTTTCTTT.